The 25 T cell receptor beta chains presented below share a single source sample, sequenced in a study of neoadjuvant anti-PD-1 for oral cavity cancer. TCRdb keeps only in-frame clones here, not all; method: immunoSEQ multiplex PCR. This table has 15,000 to 20,000 clones, 55% to 65% appearing once. Source: PBMCs, taken before nivolumab (anti-PD-1) treatment. Source of these receptors: a person aged 35-79 years with oral cavity squamous cell carcinoma.

This rearrangement joins TRBV6-1 to TRBJ2-7, with 8 bases aligning to TRBD1. The CDR3 loop spans 15 amino acids. J was trimmed by 3 bases and V by 1 base; bases with no gene match: 5. Germline CDR1 MNHNS, CDR2 SASEGT. CDR3: CASSEGQGQIYEQYF. The CDR3 DNA follows: TGTGCCAGCAGTGAAGGACAGGGGCAAATCTACGAGCAGTACTTC.

V gene TRBV27 combines with J gene TRBJ2-7; no definite D call. Per the germline V gene, CDR1 is MNHEY and CDR2 is SMNVEV (reference sequence). V lost 3 bases, J lost 6 bases, and 15 bases lay in between. The CDR3 spans 14 residues. The CDR3 here is CASSFGGVRGEQYF. The CDR3 region has the DNA TGTGCCAGCAGTTTTGGTGGTGTTCGTGGCGAGCAGTACTTC.

The chain uses TRBV6-1 and TRBJ2-5; 7 bases agree with TRBD2. The CDR3 covers 15 residues. With V trimmed by 2 bases and J by 2 bases, 5 bases remained unmatched. CDR1 MNHNS and CDR2 SASEGT come from the germline V gene. The CDR3 loop is CASSELAGEQETQYF. The CDR3, as DNA: TGTGCCAGCAGTGAATTAGCGGGCGAACAAGAGACCCAGTACTTC.

The J gene is TRBJ2-5, the V gene TRBV29-1; 15 bases fit TRBD2. Germline V gene data show CDR1 as SQVTM and CDR2 as ANQGSEA. The V and J ends lost 5 bases and 4 bases, in that order; junction bases with no gene match: 11. The CDR3 length is 17 residues. Here the CDR3 reads CSVPGLAGGVRGETQYF. For the CDR3, the DNA is TGCAGCGTTCCGGGACTAGCGGGAGGAGTAAGAGGAGAGACCCAGTACTTC.

As for this clone: The junction and the germline gene differ at one end; a read error may be behind it. CDR3 bases: TGTGCTAGCAGCGGAAATGGTGAGCAGTTCTTC. Protein: CASSGNGEQFF. The chain employs TRBV7-7 and TRBJ2-1; perhaps TRBD2 as D (5 bases). CDR3 length equals 11 residues. Germline lookup yields CDR1 SSHAT and CDR2 FNYEAQ (reference sequence).

This chain links TRBV27 with TRBJ1-5, with D maybe TRBD1 (6 bases). Germline V gene data show CDR1 as MNHEY and CDR2 as SMNVEV (reference sequence). This CDR3 is 18 amino acids long. The germline V and J ends were trimmed by 2 bases and 2 bases, with 19 bases remaining between them. This CDR3 is CASSLNYRGPGGNQPQHF. The CDR3 bases are TGTGCCAGCAGTTTAAACTACCGGGGCCCAGGGGGCAATCAGCCCCAGCATTTT.

The chain combines TRBV5-1 with TRBJ2-1; TRBD2 aligns across 12 bases. Germline-derived CDR1 and CDR2 are SGHRS and YFSETQ. CDR3 length: 17 amino acids. Trimming at V came to 0 bases and at J to 6 bases, leaving 7 bases not matched to a gene. DNA for the CDR3: TGCGCCAGCAGCTTGGGCGCTAGCGGGAGGGTGGGCAATGAGCAGTTCTTC. Translated, it gives CASSLGASGRVGNEQFF.

The chain has TRBV29-1 and TRBJ2-5; D may be TRBD1 (6 bases). There are 13 residues in the CDR3. Germline V gene sequence: CDR1 SQVTM, CDR2 ANQGSEA. Between the trimmed V and J ends, which lost 8 bases and 2 bases, there was a span of 15 bases. The CDR3 is CSSGRGYQETQYF. The CDR3 nucleotides are TGCAGCTCCGGAAGGGGGTATCAAGAGACCCAGTACTTC.

V gene TRBV10-2 combines with J gene TRBJ2-7, with D perhaps matching TRBD1 (5 bases). The CDR3 loop spans 12 amino acids. Germline V gene lookup returns CDR1 WSHSY and CDR2 SAAADI. Trimming stripped 2 bases from V and 3 bases from J, with 5 bases between. The CDR3 DNA is TGCGCCAGCAGTGAGCAGGGCTACGAGCAGTACTTC. Encoded protein: CASSEQGYEQYF.

The chain is built from TRBV7-6 and TRBJ2-7, with TRBD2 matching over 7 bases. This CDR3 contains 17 residues. Trimming removed 0 bases from V and 2 bases from J; junction bases left unmatched: 10. The germline V gene has CDR1 SGHVS and CDR2 FNYEAQ. This CDR3 is CASSLAGTTSSPYEQYF. The CDR3 DNA sequence: TGTGCCAGCAGCTTAGCGGGGACTACTAGCTCCCCCTACGAGCAGTACTTC.

The V gene is TRBV11-2, the J gene TRBJ2-5; D not resolved. The germline V gene encodes CDR1 SGHAT and CDR2 FQNNGV. There are 13 residues in the CDR3. V lost 4 bases and J lost 3, with 9 bases in between. As DNA, the CDR3 is TGTGCCAGCAGCTCCCTATCTAAAGAGACCCAGTACTTC. This gives the protein CASSSLSKETQYF.

This clone was recorded only once. The V gene is TRBV9, the J gene TRBJ1-2; a weak D match, TRBD1 (5 bases). This CDR3 contains 13 residues. Trimming pared 4 bases from V and 5 bases from J, leaving 12 bases between. Germline loops: CDR1 SGDLS, CDR2 YYNGEE. CDR3: CASSSQQGYGYTF. DNA for the CDR3: TGTGCCAGCAGCTCCCAGCAGGGATATGGCTACACCTTC.

This clone was observed a few times. The J gene is TRBJ2-5, the V gene TRBV7-6; 8 bases are a match to TRBD2. The V segment lost 8 bases and the J segment 5 bases; nucleotides outside the gene matches: 13. This CDR3 comprises 15 residues. The germline V gene encodes CDR1 SGHVS and CDR2 FNYEAQ. The CDR3 spells CASARPGGVWETQYF. In nucleotides, the CDR3 is TGTGCCAGCGCCCGGCCGGGAGGGGTTTGGGAGACCCAGTACTTC.

The V call is TRBV10-2, the J call TRBJ2-1; TRBD2 matches 8 bases. V lost 8 bases to trimming and J lost 0 bases; unmatched junction nucleotides: 3. The CDR3 extends over 14 amino acids. From germline, CDR1 is WSHSY and CDR2 SAAADI. The CDR3 protein is CASVAGSSYNEQFF. The CDR3 coding sequence is TGCGCCAGCGTAGCGGGGAGCTCCTACAATGAGCAGTTCTTC.

Written as DNA, the CDR3 is TGCAGCGCTGCGGGGACAGAGTCTTCTGGTGGTTTCTTT. It is translated as CSAAGTESSGGFF. The J gene is TRBJ1-1, the V gene TRBV29-1, with 7 bases identical to TRBD1. The CDR3 loop spans 13 amino acids. Germline V gene lookup returns CDR1 SQVTM and CDR2 ANQGSEA. V trimming: 7 bases; J trimming: 13 bases; junction bases outside the gene matches: 18.

The chain is built from TRBV19 and TRBJ2-6; D is perhaps TRBD1 (6 bases). The CDR3 covers 17 residues. V was clipped by 5 bases and J by 0 bases, with 14 bases between them. Germline CDR1 is LNHDA and CDR2 is SQIVND (reference sequence). CDR3 in amino acids: CASSSRQVYSGANVLTF. The CDR3, as DNA: TGTGCCAGTAGTTCTCGACAGGTGTACTCTGGGGCCAACGTCCTGACTTTC.

This rearrangement joins TRBV7-2 to TRBJ2-1, with 11 bases that match TRBD2. Germline CDR1 SGHTA, CDR2 FQGNSA. The V and J ends lost 5 bases and 7 bases, in that order; junction bases with no gene match: 10. This CDR3 contains 16 residues. The CDR3 loop reads CASSLSGRALGNEQFF. Here the CDR3 DNA reads TGTGCCAGCAGCCTTAGCGGGAGGGCCCTCGGAAATGAGCAGTTCTTC.

The CDR3: CASSEAQGSSYNEQFF. The CDR3, as DNA: TGTGCCAGCAGTGAAGCGCAGGGCTCCTCCTACAATGAGCAGTTCTTC. The rearrangement uses TRBV6-1 and TRBJ2-1; D may be TRBD1 (5 bases). The CDR3 is 16 residues long. V lost 0 bases to trimming and J lost 0 bases, with 9 bases between them. Germline V gene sequence: CDR1 MNHNS, CDR2 SASEGT.

This clone was picked up one time. The chain couples TRBV19 to TRBJ1-1, with a possible D match to TRBD1 (5 bases). CDR3 length: 14 amino acids. V gave up 9 bases and J gave up 2 bases, with 16 bases separating them. From germline, CDR1 is LNHDA and CDR2 SQIVND (reference sequence). The CDR3 DNA sequence: TGTGCCAGCAGTGGGATGGGGGGAAACACTGAAGCTTTCTTT. It yields the protein CASSGMGGNTEAFF.

This clone was counted once. The chain is built from TRBV5-1 and TRBJ2-2, with 9 bases fitting TRBD1. Germline V gives CDR1 SGHRS, CDR2 YFSETQ. Trimming took 7 bases from V and 6 from J; bases not matched to a gene: 13. The CDR3 runs 16 residues. The CDR3 loop is CASAEGITGGPGELFF. CDR3 nucleotides: TGCGCCAGCGCGGAGGGGATAACAGGGGGCCCCGGGGAGCTGTTTTTT.

This clone came up a few times. The V gene is TRBV4-2, the J gene TRBJ2-1; 9 bases match TRBD1. CDR1 LGHNA and CDR2 YNFKEQ come from the germline V gene. This CDR3 has 16 residues. With V trimmed by 3 bases and J by 2 bases, 5 bases remained unmatched. CDR3 residues: CASSQIGDRAYNEQFF. DNA of the CDR3: TGTGCCAGCAGCCAGATAGGGGACAGGGCCTACAATGAGCAGTTCTTC.

V usage is TRBV6-1 and J usage is TRBJ1-2, with D possibly TRBD1 on 5 matching bases. The CDR3 has 12 amino acids. CDR1 is MNHNS and CDR2 is SASEGT in the germline V gene. The V and J ends lost 5 bases and 8 bases respectively, with 12 bases between them. CDR3 DNA sequence: TGTGCCAGCAGTCTACAGGCTGTCGGCTACACCTTC. As protein: CASSLQAVGYTF.

This rearrangement joins TRBV18 to TRBJ1-3; D is unclear. The germline V and J ends were trimmed by 3 bases and 0 bases, with 15 bases remaining between them. Germline CDR1 is KGHSH and CDR2 is LQKENI. There are 17 residues in the CDR3. The CDR3 spells CASSPNMITLSGNTIYF. CDR3 sequence (DNA): TGTGCCAGCTCACCGAACATGATAACACTCTCTGGAAACACCATATATTTT.

The V and J genes are TRBV5-6 and TRBJ2-5, with D tentatively TRBD2 (5 bases). CDR1 is SGHDT, CDR2 YYEEEE, per germline. Between the trimmed V and J ends, which lost 6 bases and 2 bases, there was a span of 17 bases. The CDR3 consists of 15 residues. The CDR3 region is CASTDENGDQETQYF. CDR3 bases: TGTGCCAGCACCGATGAAAACGGGGATCAAGAGACCCAGTACTTC.

The gene calls are TRBV6-6 and TRBJ2-2; TRBD1 or TRBD2 may be the D gene (7 bases each). Per the germline V gene, CDR1 is MNHNY and CDR2 is SVGAGI (reference sequence). The V end was cut by 7 bases, the J end by 4 bases, with 19 bases between. The CDR3 loop spans 16 amino acids. CDR3 amino acids: CASTQNRGGTTGELFF. CDR3 DNA: TGTGCCAGCACTCAAAACAGGGGAGGGACCACCGGGGAGCTGTTTTTT.